This T cell receptor (beta chain) derives from a study of T cell responses to AZD1222 COVID-19 vaccine. The wider study: Investigators merged groups given second doses at roughly 4 or roughly 12 weeks. Study observations and caveats: Among the donors, most were white British and more were female, and clonal diversity was possibly underestimated. Just a handful of AZD1222 recipients tested seropositive at baseline. The breadth and depth of Spike-specific TCRs increased once two AZD1222 doses had been given.

On this clone itself: Its antigen is unknown.

Looked up from germline, CDR1 is MNHNS and CDR2 is SASEGT. This CDR3 spans 19 amino acids. The germline V and J ends were trimmed by 4 bases and 0 bases, with 24 bases remaining between them. Some clones are missing from TCRdb's copy, which holds only in-frame ones; the method was immunoSEQ multiplex PCR. The data contain more than 60,000 clones, 85% of them singletons. V usage is TRBV6-1 and J usage is TRBJ1-2, with D perhaps matching TRBD1 (5 bases). This sequence originates from an adult in good health. The specimen was peripheral blood, collected on day 0 of AZD1222 vaccination. The CDR3 DNA is TGTGCCAGCAGTGGGTACGGTACTGGACATGGGCAATCTAACTATGGCTACACCTTC. Amino acids: CASSGYGTGHGQSNYGYTF.